The clone carrying this T cell receptor (beta chain) was seen just once. Its antigen is unknown. The sample originates from a study of PD-L1 blockade in urothelial cancer. Study-level background: Bladder-origin urothelial cancer in males described about 90% of the 29 patients.

Per the germline V gene, CDR1 is LNHDA and CDR2 is SQIVND (reference sequence). The CDR3 totals 16 residues. V gave up 0 bases and J gave up 4 bases, with 12 bases separating them. Here immunoSEQ multiplex PCR was the method, and the copy in TCRdb shows in-frame clones only, minus some. Of more than 80,000 clones in the sample, around 76% were seen once. Study-level findings and limits: Below-median pretreatment blood TCR clonality predicted better survival.

This sample comprised PBMCs, obtained around atezolizumab (anti-PD-L1) treatment. The source of this sequence is a man aged 70-80 years with urothelial cancer. The chain couples TRBV19 to TRBJ2-2; perhaps TRBD2 as D (5 bases). This CDR3 reads CASSIEAVGPTGELFF. The CDR3 coding sequence is TGTGCCAGTAGTATAGAAGCGGTCGGGCCCACCGGGGAGCTGTTTTTT.